This T cell receptor beta chain was captured in a study of CD8+CD57+ T cells in acquired aplastic anemia. Points from the study as a whole: Twenty-nine CD8+ CDR3 sequences were shared between patients and controls. For CD8+ Simpson's diversity, patients and controls showed no significant difference.

Genomic DNA provided the template from which TCR beta VDJ and CDR3 profiles were obtained. TCRdb analysed the reads with MiXCR anew, one entry per CDR3 protein. The sample contains roughly 170,000 distinct CDR3 sequences, approximately 48% of which appear only once. An expansion of CD8+CD57+ cells by flow cytometry had been shown in patients chosen for sequencing. All patients had severe acquired aplastic anemia. This CDR3 is 13 amino acids long. CDR1 and CDR2 (germline): LGHDT, YNNKEL (reference sequence). V was pared by 0 bases and J by 9 bases, with 6 bases between. This clonotype was counted ten times or more. Its matching antigen is unknown.

Sequences were obtained from sorted CD4+, CD8+, or CD8+CD57+ T cells (not recorded which) from PBMCs. The sequence was collected from a human donor with aplastic anemia. This chain links TRBV3-1 with TRBJ1-6; D is ambiguous. As DNA, the CDR3 is TGTGCCAGCAGCCAAGAACTTGGTTCACCCCTCCACTTT. The encoded protein is CASSQELGSPLHF.